One and the same sample provided the 10 T cell receptor beta chains below, sequenced in a study of blood T cell repertoires in COVID-19. Produced via immunoSEQ multiplex PCR; TCRdb's table is partial and in-frame only. The data contain a few hundred thousand clones, 70% to 85% of them seen just once; the ten biggest clones take up 0.87%. Material for sequencing was peripheral blood. These receptors originate from a human donor with COVID-19, enrolled during active disease. The donor label of this sample is uncertain.

The chain has TRBV12-3 or TRBV12-4 and TRBJ1-1; D is perhaps TRBD1 (5 bases). Trimming shortened V by 7 bases and J by 10 bases, and 13 bases separated the two germline ends. This CDR3 spans 11 amino acids. In DNA form, the CDR3 reads TGTGCCAGCATATTGGGGGGGGGAGCTTTCTTT. This encodes CASILGGGAFF.

The rearrangement joins TRBV28 to TRBJ2-1; perhaps TRBD2 as D (6 bases). Germline lookup yields CDR1 MDHEN and CDR2 SYDVKM. Trimming shortened V by 4 bases and J by 8 bases, and 18 bases separated the two germline ends. The CDR3 consists of 15 residues. The CDR3 DNA reads TGTGCCAGCAGTTATAGTAGCGGTCGGGTCTATGAGCAGTTCTTC. Its protein product is CASSYSSGRVYEQFF.

The J gene is TRBJ2-1, the V gene TRBV27, with 11 positions matching TRBD2. CDR3 length equals 17 residues. Trimming cost V 2 bases and J 4 bases; bases outside gene matches: 7. CDR1 MNHEY and CDR2 SMNVEV come from the germline V gene (reference sequence). The CDR3 spells CASSLSVGTSGYNEQFF. The CDR3 bases are TGTGCCAGCAGTTTAAGTGTCGGGACTAGCGGTTACAATGAGCAGTTCTTC.

The genes are TRBV6-2 or TRBV6-3 and TRBJ2-1, with TRBD2 as a possible D gene (6 bases). Trimming cost V 2 bases and J 8 bases, with 10 bases left between them. This CDR3 comprises 13 residues. Germline V gene data show CDR1 as MNHEY and CDR2 as SVGEGT. The DNA of the CDR3 is TGTGCCAGCAGTTACAGACTAGTAGATGAGCAGTTCTTC. Translated, it gives CASSYRLVDEQFF.

The V gene is TRBV5-4, the J gene TRBJ2-4; D perhaps matches TRBD2 (6 bases). Trimming left V 4 bases short and J 7 bases short, with 18 bases between. The CDR3 extends over 15 amino acids. Germline CDR1 reads SGHNT; CDR2 reads YYREEE (reference sequence). The DNA for the CDR3 is TGTGCCAGCAGCCCGCCCCTTCAGGAGGGGAACATTCAGTACTTC. This encodes CASSPPLQEGNIQYF.

The chain links TRBV7-2 to TRBJ1-5, with TRBD1 identical over 11 bases. Trimming took 5 bases from V and 6 from J; bases not matched to a gene: 9. Germline V gene lookup returns CDR1 SGHTA and CDR2 FQGNSA. This CDR3 comprises 16 residues. CDR3 in DNA: TGTGCCAGCAGCGCCGGGCGGACAGGGGGCGGTCAGCCCCAGCATTTT. Encoded protein: CASSAGRTGGGQPQHF.

The chain combines TRBV5-6 with TRBJ1-2; 10 positions match TRBD1. Trimming took 7 bases from V and 7 from J; bases not matched to a gene: 7. The V gene's germline CDR1 is SGHDT and CDR2 YYEEEE. The CDR3 consists of 13 residues. The CDR3 spells CASRRTGGSGYTF. DNA for the CDR3: TGTGCCAGCCGAAGGACAGGGGGGAGTGGCTACACCTTC.

The chain recombines TRBV6-5 with TRBJ2-1, with D tentatively TRBD2 (6 bases). The length of the CDR3 is 13 residues. Germline V gene data show CDR1 as MNHEY and CDR2 as SVGAGI. V lost 2 bases, J lost 4 bases, and 6 bases lay in between. The CDR3 DNA reads as TGTGCCAGCAGTTACGGGGGGTACAATGAGCAGTTCTTC. Residues: CASSYGGYNEQFF.

V is TRBV5-1 and J is TRBJ1-2; TRBD1 might be the D (5 bases). This CDR3 is 14 amino acids long. V was trimmed by 0 bases and J by 2 bases, leaving 8 bases between them. Germline V gives CDR1 SGHRS, CDR2 YFSETQ. The CDR3 coding sequence is TGCGCCAGCAGCTTGGCCCCAGGGAACTATGGCTACACCTTC. Its protein is CASSLAPGNYGYTF. Based on the CDR3 plus reference TRBV5-1 and TRBJ1-2, the full variable domain is KAGVTQTPRYLIKTRGQQVTLSCSPISGHRSVSWYQQTPGQGLQFLFEYFSETQRNKGNFPGRFSGRQFSNSRSEMNVSTLELGDSALYLCASSLAPGNYGYTFGSGTRLTVV.

The gene calls are TRBV6-4 and TRBJ1-1; no firm D call. CDR1 and CDR2 from the germline V gene are MRHNA and SNTAGT. V lost 3 bases, J lost 8 bases, and 13 bases lay in between. The CDR3 is 13 amino acids. CDR3 region: CASSEGSGLEAFF. CDR3 nucleotide sequence: TGTGCCAGCAGTGAAGGGAGTGGACTGGAAGCTTTCTTT.